The 15 T cell receptor beta chains in this list originate from one sample, sequenced in a study of graft-versus-host responses after intestinal transplantation. For these TCRs, the target antigens are not known. Clones were read by immunoSEQ multiplex PCR, and TCRdb kept only the in-frame ones, dropping some. There are around 93,000 clones in the sample; around nine tenths occur only once, and approximately 5.5% lies in the top ten. Sample: unstimulated CD8+ T cells sorted from spleen or lymph node cells, taken before intestinal transplant. The receptors were gathered from a human donor who received an intestinal transplant.

The CDR3 protein is CASREVVYGYEQYF. CDR3 nucleotide sequence: TGTGCCAGCAGGGAGGTGGTCTACGGGTACGAGCAGTACTTC. The gene calls are TRBV27 and TRBJ2-7, with a weak D call TRBD2 (5 bases). The CDR3 consists of 14 residues. V shed 6 bases and J shed 4 bases, with 16 bases lying between them. CDR1 is MNHEY and CDR2 is SMNVEV in the germline V gene (reference sequence).

The rearrangement joins TRBV27 to TRBJ1-1; D gene ambiguous. Germline V gene lookup returns CDR1 MNHEY and CDR2 SMNVEV (reference sequence). Trimming removed 4 bases from V and 4 bases from J, with 10 bases in between. CDR3 length: 13 residues. The CDR3 region has the DNA TGTGCCAGCAGTTGGGGAGAGGGCACTGAAGCTTTCTTT. Residues: CASSWGEGTEAFF.

The J gene is TRBJ1-4, the V gene TRBV5-6; TRBD1 might be the D (5 bases). The CDR3 has 14 amino acids. Germline loops: CDR1 SGHDT, CDR2 YYEEEE. V lost 0 bases, J lost 5 bases, and 8 bases lay in between. The CDR3 coding sequence is TGTGCCAGCAGCTTGGGTGGGGACAATGAAAAACTGTTTTTT. This sequence encodes CASSLGGDNEKLFF. Full variable domain (missing parts from reference TRBV5-6 and TRBJ1-4): DAGVTQSPTHLIKTRGQQVTLRCSPKSGHDTVSWYQQALGQGPQFIFQYYEEEERQRGNFPDRFSGHQFPNYSSELNVNALLLGDSALYLCASSLGGDNEKLFFGSGTQLSVL.

Only one count was recorded for this clone. V gene TRBV28 combines with J gene TRBJ1-1; the match to TRBD1 covers 9 bases. In germline, CDR1 is MDHEN, CDR2 SYDVKM. After removal of 6 bases from V and 1 base from J, the junction contained 12 bases not matched to a gene. CDR3 size: 17 residues. CDR3 in amino acids: CASSPPGQGRENTEAFF. CDR3 nucleotides: TGTGCCAGCAGCCCCCCGGGACAGGGACGAGAGAACACTGAAGCTTTCTTT.

The rearrangement uses TRBV6-6 and TRBJ1-1; 8 nucleotides align to TRBD1. Germline values: CDR1 MNHNY, CDR2 SVGAGI (reference sequence). V lost 2 bases to trimming and J lost 2 bases; unmatched junction nucleotides: 4. The CDR3 is made up of 15 amino acids. CDR3 DNA: TGTGCCAGCAGTTACCAGGGGGCGTACAACACTGAAGCTTTCTTT. This encodes CASSYQGAYNTEAFF.

This rearrangement joins TRBV19 to TRBJ2-5; 9 nucleotides line up with TRBD2. This CDR3 spans 14 amino acids. The trim removed 5 bases at V and 5 bases at J, leaving 6 bases unmatched. CDR1 and CDR2 (germline): LNHDA, SQIVND (reference sequence). The CDR3 region has the DNA TGTGCCAGTAGTCTTAGCGGGGGCGGGGAGACCCAGTACTTC. Its protein is CASSLSGGGETQYF.

The chain joins TRBV5-5 to TRBJ2-4, with a weak D call TRBD2 (5 bases). The CDR3 spans 14 residues. Germline V gene data show CDR1 as SGHKS and CDR2 as YYEKEE (reference sequence). Trimming shortened V by 7 bases and J by 3 bases, and 14 bases separated the two germline ends. CDR3 loop: CASLTGIGKNIQYF. The CDR3 DNA follows: TGTGCCAGCCTGACGGGGATTGGCAAAAACATTCAGTACTTC.

The chain has TRBV9 and TRBJ2-7, with 8 bases identical to TRBD2. V trimming: 1 base; J trimming: 1 base; junction bases outside the gene matches: 4. The CDR3 runs to 15 residues. Germline V lookup: CDR1 SGDLS, CDR2 YYNGEE. This CDR3 is CASSVTGGKSYEQYF. The DNA for the CDR3 is TGTGCCAGCAGCGTAACGGGGGGGAAATCCTACGAGCAGTACTTC.

The rearrangement links TRBV7-9 to TRBJ1-1, with TRBD1 matching over 8 bases. Germline lookup yields CDR1 SEHNR and CDR2 FQNEAQ (reference sequence). The CDR3 has 13 residues. Unmatched junction bases numbered 5, after V lost 5 bases and J lost 6 bases. The CDR3 here is CASSPQGVSEAFF. The CDR3 DNA reads as TGTGCCAGCAGCCCACAGGGGGTTTCTGAAGCTTTCTTT.

This clone was found once. The V and J genes are TRBV14 and TRBJ2-5; TRBD1 aligns across 9 bases. CDR1 and CDR2 (germline): SGHDN, FVKESK. V dropped 0 bases and J dropped 5; count of bases not matched to a gene: 4. The CDR3 has 15 amino acids. The DNA of the CDR3 is TGTGCCAGCAGCCAAGACGGGACAGGGTGGGAGACCCAGTACTTC. Translated: CASSQDGTGWETQYF.

In this sample, this clone turned up once. The chain employs TRBV5-6 and TRBJ1-2, with D possibly matching TRBD1 (6 bases). CDR1 SGHDT and CDR2 YYEEEE come from the germline V gene. There are 13 residues in the CDR3. Trimming pared 4 bases from V and 2 bases from J, leaving 9 bases between. The CDR3 protein is CASSDGQNYGYTF. In DNA form, the CDR3 reads TGTGCCAGCAGCGATGGACAGAACTATGGCTACACCTTC.

CDR3 sequence (DNA): TGTGCCAGCAGCTGGAACAATAATTCACCCCTCCACTTT. Translating it yields CASSWNNNSPLHF. The V and J genes are TRBV5-4 and TRBJ1-6, with D unclear. Germline assignment: CDR1 SGHNT and CDR2 YYREEE (reference sequence). The V end lost 3 bases, the J end lost 5 bases, and 6 bases lay between the germline ends. This CDR3 comprises 13 residues.

V is TRBV6-6 and J is TRBJ2-3; the D is unclear. V was clipped by 2 bases and J by 1 base, with 1 base between them. CDR1 is MNHNY and CDR2 is SVGAGI in the germline V gene (reference sequence). The CDR3 totals 12 residues. The CDR3 region is CASSYGTDTQYF. In nucleotides, the CDR3 is TGTGCCAGCAGTTACGGCACAGATACGCAGTATTTT.

V and J are TRBV10-1 and TRBJ2-5; TRBD1 or TRBD2 may be the D gene (5 bases each). The V gene's germline CDR1 is WNHNN and CDR2 SYGVQD (reference sequence). V dropped 7 bases and J dropped 9 bases, with 27 bases sitting between them. The CDR3 is 16 amino acids. This chain's CDR3 is CASTGPGVAAKRSQYF. CDR3 nucleotide sequence: TGCGCCAGCACGGGACCCGGGGTCGCGGCCAAGAGGTCCCAGTACTTC.

The rearrangement links TRBV6-5 to TRBJ1-2; D call uncertain. The CDR3 extends over 15 amino acids. Germline V gene data show CDR1 as MNHEY and CDR2 as SVGAGI. The V end was cut by 2 bases, the J end by 4 bases, with 14 bases between. The CDR3 sequence is CASSYDLGRSYGYTF. The CDR3 nucleotides read TGTGCCAGCAGTTACGATTTGGGCAGGAGCTATGGCTACACCTTC.